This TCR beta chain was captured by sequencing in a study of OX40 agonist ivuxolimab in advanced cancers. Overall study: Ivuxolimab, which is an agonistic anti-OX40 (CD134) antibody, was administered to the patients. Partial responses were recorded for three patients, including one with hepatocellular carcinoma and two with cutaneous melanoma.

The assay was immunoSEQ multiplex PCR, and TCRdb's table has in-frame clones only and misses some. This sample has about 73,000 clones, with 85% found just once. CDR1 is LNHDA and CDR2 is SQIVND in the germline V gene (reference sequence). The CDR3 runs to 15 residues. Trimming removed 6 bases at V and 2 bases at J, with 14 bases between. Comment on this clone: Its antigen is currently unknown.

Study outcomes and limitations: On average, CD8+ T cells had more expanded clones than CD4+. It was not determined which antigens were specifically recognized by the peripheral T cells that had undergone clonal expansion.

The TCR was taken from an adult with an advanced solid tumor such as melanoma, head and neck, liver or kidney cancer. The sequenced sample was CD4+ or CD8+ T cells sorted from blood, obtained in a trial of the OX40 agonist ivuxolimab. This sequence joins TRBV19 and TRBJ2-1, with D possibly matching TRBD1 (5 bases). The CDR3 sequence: CASSPLGHTYNEQFF. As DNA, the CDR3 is TGTGCCAGTAGCCCCCTCGGACATACCTACAATGAGCAGTTCTTC.